Each of the 14 T cell receptor beta chains below was sequenced from the same sample in a study of cytomegalovirus exposure and HLA in healthy donors. In the PCR, 60 Vbeta and 13 Jbeta primers were used. Some clones are missing from TCRdb's copy, which holds only in-frame ones; the method was immunoSEQ multiplex PCR. The table includes 100,000 to 150,000 clones, approximately 80% detected once. The sample taken for sequencing was PBMCs. These receptors were obtained from a woman in her thirties or forties in good health and CMV-seropositive.

The CDR3 protein is CASSSGQGRGAQYF. The CDR3 DNA reads TGTGCCAGCAGCTCGGGACAGGGTAGGGGGGCCCAGTACTTC. This rearrangement joins TRBV9 to TRBJ2-5; TRBD1 matches 9 bases. The CDR3 has 14 residues. Germline CDR1 is SGDLS and CDR2 is YYNGEE. Trimming took 4 bases from V and 9 from J; bases not matched to a gene: 10. Using reference TRBV9 and TRBJ2-5 for the parts outside the CDR3, the full variable domain is DSGVTQTPKHLITATGQRVTLRCSPRSGDLSVYWYQQSLDQGLQFLIQYYNGEERAKGNILERFSAQQFPDLHSELNLSSLELGDSALYFCASSSGQGRGAQYFGPGTRLLVL.

This sequence joins TRBV5-4 and TRBJ2-6, with 10 bases fitting TRBD1. This CDR3 is 18 amino acids long. V gave up 4 bases and J gave up 0 bases; unmatched junction bases: 7. Per the germline V gene, CDR1 is SGHNT and CDR2 is YYREEE (reference sequence). DNA of the CDR3: TGTGCCAGCAGCCCGGGGACAGGGGTACGCTCTGGGGCCAACGTCCTGACTTTC. It specifies CASSPGTGVRSGANVLTF.

This chain uses TRBV6-5 with TRBJ2-1, with 9 positions matching TRBD2. The V and J ends lost 2 bases and 7 bases, in that order; junction bases with no gene match: 6. This CDR3 has 15 residues. Germline CDR1 reads MNHEY; CDR2 reads SVGAGI. The CDR3 is CASSYKSSGVNEQFF. CDR3 coding DNA: TGTGCCAGCAGTTACAAGTCTAGCGGGGTAAATGAGCAGTTCTTC.

The chain links TRBV2 to TRBJ2-1; D not certain. Trimming removed 6 bases at V and 6 bases at J, with 6 bases between. CDR1 and CDR2 (germline): SNHLY, FYNNEI. This CDR3 spans 11 amino acids. The CDR3 region has the DNA TGTGCCAGCAGCCCGTTCAATGAGCAGTTCTTC. Its translation is CASSPFNEQFF.

The chain is built from TRBV7-3 and TRBJ1-3; D is uncertain. This CDR3 comprises 15 residues. Germline values: CDR1 SGHTA, CDR2 FQGTGA. Trimming removed 0 bases from V and 4 bases from J, with 10 bases in between. The CDR3 reads CASSLTSGSGNTIYF. In DNA form, the CDR3 reads TGTGCCAGCAGCTTAACTTCAGGCTCAGGAAACACCATATATTTT.

The chain recombines TRBV6-1 with TRBJ2-5; D is unclear. The germline V gene encodes CDR1 MNHNS and CDR2 SASEGT. V lost 3 bases and J lost 5, with 13 bases in between. This CDR3 is built from 14 residues. CDR3 residues: CASSDSRVRETQYF. The CDR3 DNA reads as TGTGCCAGCAGTGACTCCCGCGTACGTGAGACCCAGTACTTC.

V gene TRBV5-8 combines with J gene TRBJ1-1; D possibly corresponds to TRBD1 (5 bases). The CDR3 length is 14 residues. Germline V gene sequence: CDR1 SGHTS, CDR2 YDEGEE. The V end was cut by 0 bases, the J end by 5 bases, with 11 bases between. The DNA for the CDR3 is TGTGCCAGCAGCTTGGAGGGGCGATCGACTGAAGCTTTCTTT. Encoded protein: CASSLEGRSTEAFF.

This clone appeared a single time. This chain joins TRBV4-1 and TRBJ2-7; the match to TRBD1 covers 8 bases. Germline CDR1 is MGHRA and CDR2 is YSYEKL. The CDR3 loop spans 16 amino acids. J lost 2 bases, V lost 0 bases, and 6 bases had no gene match. CDR3 DNA sequence: TGCGCCAGCAGCCAAGATGGGACAGGACTTCCCTACGAGCAGTACTTC. The encoded protein is CASSQDGTGLPYEQYF.

The chain has TRBV28 and TRBJ2-3, with D possibly matching TRBD2 (6 bases). The CDR3 is made up of 16 amino acids. V dropped 6 bases and J dropped 0 bases, with 16 bases sitting between them. Germline V gene lookup returns CDR1 MDHEN and CDR2 SYDVKM. DNA for the CDR3: TGTGCCAGCAGCCCATTATTGGGGAGGAGCACAGATACGCAGTATTTT. Its protein product is CASSPLLGRSTDTQYF.

In DNA, the CDR3 is TGTGCCTGGAGTGTGGGACAGTTTAATGAAAAACTGTTTTTT. Its translation: CAWSVGQFNEKLFF. The chain joins TRBV30 to TRBJ1-4, with TRBD1 identical over 7 bases. The CDR3 consists of 14 residues. CDR1 is GTSNPN and CDR2 is SVGIG in the germline V gene (reference sequence). Trimming at V came to 0 bases and at J to 4 bases, leaving 2 bases not matched to a gene. The full variable domain, its missing parts supplied by reference TRBV30 and TRBJ1-4, is SQTIHQWPATLVQPVGSPLSLECTVEGTSNPNLYWYRQAAGRGLQLLFYSVGIGQISSEVPQNLSASRPQDRQFILSSKKLLLSDSGFYLCAWSVGQFNEKLFFGSGTQLSVL.

The J gene is TRBJ2-1, the V gene TRBV19; unclear D gene. The germline V gene encodes CDR1 LNHDA and CDR2 SQIVND (reference sequence). The V and J ends lost 5 bases and 8 bases respectively, with 10 bases between them. CDR3 length equals 12 residues. CDR3: CASSPPSDEQFF. CDR3 sequence (DNA): TGTGCCAGTAGTCCCCCGAGTGATGAGCAGTTCTTC.

This chain joins TRBV29-1 and TRBJ1-2; D not resolved. V lost 7 bases to trimming and J lost 4 bases, with 10 bases between them. Germline loops: CDR1 SQVTM, CDR2 ANQGSEA. This CDR3 region has 11 residues. Here the CDR3 DNA reads TGCAGCGCCTTTCAGTCCTATGGCTACACCTTC. It is translated as CSAFQSYGYTF.

The chain carries TRBV5-1 and TRBJ2-5, with D possibly matching TRBD1 (5 bases). The DNA end lines up better with TRBJ2-7; the J call may be wrong. Germline-derived CDR1 and CDR2 are SGHRS and YFSETQ. The length of the CDR3 is 14 residues. The CDR3 DNA reads as TGCGCCAGCAGCTTGGCCGACAGTACCTACGAGCAGTACTTC. Its translation is CASSLADSTYEQYF.

The V call is TRBV18, the J call TRBJ2-1; D perhaps matches TRBD2 (6 bases). Germline assignment: CDR1 KGHSH and CDR2 LQKENI. The CDR3 runs 16 residues. Trimming removed 3 bases from V and 0 bases from J, with 12 bases in between. The chain's CDR3 is CASSPPGLYSYNEQFF. As DNA, the CDR3 is TGTGCCAGCTCACCCCCGGGACTCTACTCCTACAATGAGCAGTTCTTC.